The TCR beta chain under discussion was sequenced for a study of control samples from healthy donors and cancer patients. Generated by immunoSEQ multiplex PCR, the TCRdb table keeps only in-frame clones and is missing some. Seen here are roughly 64,000 clones, approximately 90% observed once, and the top ten hold roughly 1.2%. CDR3 length: 13 amino acids. Per germline, CDR1 KGHSH and CDR2 LQKENI. V was clipped by 6 bases and J by 6 bases, with 11 bases between them. This clone was seen a few times. The receptor was isolated from a woman in her 50s with colorectal cancer. Sequences were obtained from PBMCs. This rearrangement joins TRBV18 to TRBJ2-2; D not certain. CDR3 loop: CASSTAASGELFF. CDR3 bases: TGTGCCAGCTCCACGGCGGCGTCCGGGGAGCTGTTTTTT.